One and the same sample provided the 6 T cell receptor beta chains below, sequenced in a study of OX40 agonist ivuxolimab in advanced cancers. Profiling relied on immunoSEQ multiplex PCR, and the TCRdb table lists in-frame clones only, not all of them. The repertoire holds 35,000 to 40,000 clones, with 88% as singletons. The sample here was CD4+ or CD8+ T cells sorted from blood, taken in a trial of the OX40 agonist ivuxolimab. The receptors were gathered from an adult with an advanced solid tumor such as melanoma, head and neck, liver or kidney cancer.

The chain recombines TRBV4-1 with TRBJ2-7; the match to TRBD2 covers 8 bases. Germline V lookup: CDR1 MGHRA, CDR2 YSYEKL. With 4 bases clipped from V and 0 bases from J, the junction kept 11 bases outside the gene matches. The CDR3 extends over 17 amino acids. CDR3 DNA sequence: TGCGCCAGCAGCCCCAGAACTAGCGGAGAGGTCTCCTACGAGCAGTACTTC. This translates into CASSPRTSGEVSYEQYF.

The chain links TRBV4-1 to TRBJ1-5; D is perhaps TRBD1 (5 bases). The CDR3 loop spans 14 amino acids. V dropped 0 bases and J dropped 5 bases, with 8 bases sitting between them. The germline gives CDR1 MGHRA, CDR2 YSYEKL. CDR3 sequence reads: CASSQEVGDQPQHF. The CDR3 DNA is TGCGCCAGCAGCCAAGAGGTAGGGGATCAGCCCCAGCATTTT.

The chain is built from TRBV6-5 and TRBJ1-4; D may be TRBD1 (5 bases). Trimming took off 6 bases at V and 6 bases at J, with 17 bases between the two ends. The germline V gene encodes CDR1 MNHEY and CDR2 SVGAGI. The CDR3 consists of 15 residues. The CDR3 reads CASSQSGTVYEKLFF. Here the CDR3 DNA reads TGTGCCAGCAGCCAGTCCGGGACGGTCTATGAAAAACTGTTTTTT.

The chain recombines TRBV7-9 with TRBJ1-2, with D tentatively TRBD1 (6 bases). CDR3 length: 15 amino acids. Trimming left V 2 bases short and J 6 bases short, with 16 bases between. Per germline, CDR1 SEHNR and CDR2 FQNEAQ (reference sequence). The CDR3 DNA follows: TGTGCCAGCAGCTTATCCCACAGGGTGAGGGATGGCTACACCTTC. Encoded protein: CASSLSHRVRDGYTF.

This sequence joins TRBV19 and TRBJ2-6; maybe TRBD2 (6 bases). The V and J ends lost 7 bases and 2 bases respectively, with 12 bases between them. Germline values: CDR1 LNHDA, CDR2 SQIVND (reference sequence). This CDR3 is 15 amino acids long. The CDR3 nucleotides read TGTGCCAGTAAGTCCTCGGGAGCTGGGGCCAACGTCCTGACTTTC. It yields the protein CASKSSGAGANVLTF.

The rearrangement joins TRBV18 to TRBJ1-1, with 10 bases aligning to TRBD1. V lost 0 bases, J lost 5 bases, and 9 bases stayed unmatched. The CDR3 contains 17 residues. Germline loops: CDR1 KGHSH, CDR2 LQKENI. The CDR3 DNA reads TGTGCCAGCTCACCACCCCCTTCCCGGGGACAGGGGACTGAAGCTTTCTTT. This sequence encodes CASSPPPSRGQGTEAFF.